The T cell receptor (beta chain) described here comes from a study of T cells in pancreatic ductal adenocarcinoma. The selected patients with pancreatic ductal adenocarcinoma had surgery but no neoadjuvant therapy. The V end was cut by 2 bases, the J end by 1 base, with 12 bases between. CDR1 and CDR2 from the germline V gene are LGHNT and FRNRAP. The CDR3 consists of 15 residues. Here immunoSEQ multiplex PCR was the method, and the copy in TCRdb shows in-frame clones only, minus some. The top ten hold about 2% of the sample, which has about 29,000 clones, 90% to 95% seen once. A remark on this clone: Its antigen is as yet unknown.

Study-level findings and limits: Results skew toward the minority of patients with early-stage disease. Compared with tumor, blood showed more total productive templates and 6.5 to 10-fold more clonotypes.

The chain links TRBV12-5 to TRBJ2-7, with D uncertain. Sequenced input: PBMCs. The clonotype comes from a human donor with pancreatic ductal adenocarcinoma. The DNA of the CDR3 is TGTGCTAGTGGTTTGCACCAGGAACCGTCCTACGAGCAGTACTTC. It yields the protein CASGLHQEPSYEQYF.